Described below is a single T cell receptor beta chain sequence and its context. The source of the sample is a study of blood T cells in healthy people across ages. Alongside a J-beta primer mix, a sample-barcoded 5' primer served in a second PCR lasting roughly 6 to 11 cycles. TCRdb used MiXCR to reprocess the 5' RACE reads, holding one entry per CDR3 protein. The data contain more than 1,000,000 distinct CDR3 sequences, about 23% of them singletons. The CDR3 spans 15 residues. Germline values: CDR1 LGHNT, CDR2 FRNRAP. The V end lost 0 bases, the J end lost 1 base, and 8 bases lay between the germline ends. Separately, the same data were catalogued under a study of T cells of mothers and their children. That paper states: The study sampled a few healthy Caucasian mothers and their six children.

The V call is TRBV12-5, the J call TRBJ2-3, with a possible D match to TRBD2 (5 bases). This sequence originates from a girl aged 2 to 10 in good health. Source material: blood. CDR3 in amino acids: CASGLVGAGTDTQYF. CDR3 in DNA: TGTGCTAGTGGTTTGGTAGGAGCGGGCACAGATACGCAGTATTTT.